This section outlines one T cell receptor beta chain sequence together with its context. This clonotype was counted at least ten times. Which antigen it targets is not known. No base quality information exists; no much larger clone differs at one position. Libraries were prepared through 5' RACE. The sequencer listed for this sample is NextSeq 500. In the TCR library protocol, unique molecular identifiers were attached to individual cDNA molecules to correct for PCR bias and sequencing error. Both TCR alpha and beta chains were sequenced, and tight co-correlation was observed between alpha and beta sequence abundances in each sample. The authors' pipeline ran thus. V gene, J gene and CDR3 annotation of TCR sequences was performed with Decombinator V4. Expanded TCRs were defined as changing significantly between any two time points under a Poisson model with p below 0.0001. TCR abundances were normalised to the total number of TCRs sequenced in each sample and reported as counts per million. MAIT TCRs were defined by TRAV1-2 paired with TRAJ12, TRAJ20 or TRAJ33, and iNKT TCRs by TRAV10 paired with TRAJ18. A search of VDJdb, accessed on 1 November 2021, was run for TCRs annotated to CMV, EBV and SARS-CoV-2, with TCRs annotated for multiple antigens excluded. TCRdb itself trimmed the public reads at Q25 with fastp, ran MiXCR and retained productive beta chains. Rows are combined by CDR3 protein, so each entry shows the most common genes and DNA. The authors' filters were not applied to this entry. A total of approximately 31,000 distinct CDR3 sequences appear in this sample, 6.6% of them only once. In total, the top ten clones hold less than 3% of the sample.

This sample is part of a study of early T cells in non-severe SARS-CoV-2 infection (dated by TCRdb to the early 2020s). Regarding the research as a whole: TCR sequencing used bulk RNA from unsorted whole blood, so alpha and beta chains could not be paired. Overall results and qualifications from the work: VDJdb matching was skewed toward anti-spike CD8 responses, so virus-specific expansions were likely underestimated and private and CD4 specificities were missed.

Set within a cohort of healthcare workers in London, UK, this nested case-control study involved weekly PCR testing of nasopharyngeal swabs along with blood sampling. Healthcare workers were recruited during the week of the UK lockdown, between 23 and 31 March 2020, and followed weekly for up to about 15 weeks. Sequences GTSNPN (CDR1) and SVGIG (CDR2) are obtained from the germline V gene (reference sequence). Cut back by 5 bases and 5 bases, the V and J ends lie 13 bases apart. The CDR3 holds 13 amino acids from the cysteine to the phenylalanine. The read is trimmed to its CDR3 DNA, 39 bases read in frame from base 1.

The chain couples TRBV30 to TRBJ1-5; the D region possibly corresponds to TRBD1 (5 bases align). The sequenced sample was whole blood. The receptor was derived from an adult who was a healthcare worker with PCR-confirmed SARS-CoV-2 infection or an uninfected control (not recorded which). For the CDR3, the sequence is CAWSRAGDQPQHF. Read as DNA, the sequence is TGTGCCTGGTCCAGGGCTGGTGATCAGCCCCAGCATTTT. Here the CDR3 is joined to the reference TRBV30 and TRBJ1-5 genes, and the full variable domain is: SQTIHQWPATLVQPVGSPLSLECTVEGTSNPNLYWYRQAAGRGLQLLFYSVGIGQISSEVPQNLSASRPQDRQFILSSKKLLLSDSGFYLCAWSRAGDQPQHFGDGTRLSIL.